Each of the 8 T cell receptor beta chains below was sequenced from the same sample in a study of OX40 agonist ivuxolimab in advanced cancers. Sequencing was performed with immunoSEQ multiplex PCR; in TCRdb, only in-frame clones are kept and a portion is missing. Here the sample spans some 73,000 clones, around 87% being singletons. This sample comprised CD4+ or CD8+ T cells sorted from blood, obtained in a trial of the OX40 agonist ivuxolimab. The receptors stem from an adult with an advanced solid tumor such as melanoma, head and neck, liver or kidney cancer.

The V and J genes are TRBV6-6 and TRBJ2-2; D remains ambiguous. From germline, CDR1 is MNHNY and CDR2 SVGAGI (reference sequence). Trimming shortened V by 4 bases and J by 4 bases, and 7 bases separated the two germline ends. The CDR3 runs 13 residues. DNA for the CDR3: TGTGCCAGCAGTTCCGGCAGCACCGGGGAGCTGTTTTTT. Translation: CASSSGSTGELFF.

This chain joins TRBV6-5 and TRBJ1-6; D is unresolved. This CDR3 region has 14 residues. Trimming stripped 5 bases from V and 6 bases from J, with 11 bases between. CDR1 is MNHEY, CDR2 SVGAGI, per germline. The CDR3 sequence: CASSEEHFNSPLHF. The CDR3, as DNA: TGTGCCAGCAGTGAAGAACACTTTAATTCACCCCTCCACTTT.

This chain links TRBV15 with TRBJ1-5; D may be TRBD1 (5 bases). V dropped 9 bases and J dropped 7 bases, with 16 bases sitting between them. CDR1 is LNHNV and CDR2 is YYDKDF in the germline V gene (reference sequence). This CDR3 has 13 residues. The CDR3 is CATGSRQGQPQHF. The CDR3 DNA is TGTGCCACTGGGAGTCGGCAGGGACAGCCCCAGCATTTT.

CDR3 in amino acids: CASSDDGYYGYTF. CDR3 bases: TGTGCCAGCAGTGACGACGGATACTATGGCTACACCTTC. J is TRBJ1-2 and V is TRBV6-4; D call uncertain. Germline CDR1 and CDR2: MRHNA and SNTAGT. Trimming left V 2 bases short and J 3 bases short, with 7 bases between. The CDR3 length is 13 residues.

The rearrangement joins TRBV28 to TRBJ1-1; TRBD1 might be the D (5 bases). V was pared by 5 bases and J by 4 bases, with 11 bases between. CDR3 length: 13 amino acids. CDR1 and CDR2 from the germline V gene are MDHEN and SYDVKM. In DNA form, the CDR3 reads TGTGCCAGCAGTCCTGCGGGGGGCACTGAAGCTTTCTTT. This gives the protein CASSPAGGTEAFF. The whole variable domain, filled in from reference TRBV28 and TRBJ1-1, reads DVKVTQSSRYLVKRTGEKVFLECVQDMDHENMFWYRQDPGLGLRLIYFSYDVKMKEKGDIPEGYSVSREKKERFSLILESASTNQTSMYLCASSPAGGTEAFFGQGTRLTVV.

The gene calls are TRBV18 and TRBJ2-7; D is uncertain. Trimming removed 3 bases from V and 3 bases from J, with 15 bases in between. CDR1 is KGHSH, CDR2 LQKENI, per germline. The CDR3 is 15 residues long. The CDR3 loop reads CASSPNMGSHYEQYF. The CDR3 nucleotides are TGTGCCAGCTCACCGAACATGGGCAGCCACTACGAGCAGTACTTC.

This chain joins TRBV7-3 and TRBJ2-3; unclear D gene. Germline V gene data show CDR1 as SGHTA and CDR2 as FQGTGA. V was shortened by 3 bases and J by 0 bases, with 10 bases between the two germline ends. The CDR3 has 15 amino acids. The CDR3 is CASSFGPSSTDTQYF. The CDR3, as DNA: TGTGCCAGCAGCTTCGGACCGTCTAGCACAGATACGCAGTATTTT. Complete variable domain (other parts from reference TRBV7-3 and TRBJ2-3): GAGVSQTPSNKVTEKGKYVELRCDPISGHTALYWYRQSLGQGPEFLIYFQGTGAADDSGLPNDRFFAVRPEGSVSTLKIQRTERGDSAVYLCASSFGPSSTDTQYFGPGTRLTVL.

The J gene is TRBJ1-2, the V gene TRBV28, with D perhaps matching TRBD1 (6 bases). Deletions cut 4 bases from V and 5 bases from J, with 14 bases between. The CDR3 runs 14 residues. Per germline, CDR1 MDHEN and CDR2 SYDVKM. DNA for the CDR3: TGTGCCAGCAGTTGGGCCAGGGGAGAATATGGCTACACCTTC. Amino acids: CASSWARGEYGYTF.